A selection of T cell receptor beta chains follows, all from one sample in a study of cytomegalovirus exposure and HLA in healthy donors. Only in-frame clones appear in the TCRdb table, and some are missing; sequencing was by immunoSEQ multiplex PCR. This repertoire shows 100,000 or so clones, over 70% found once; its top ten account for approximately 5.6%. The sequencing sample was made of PBMCs. The receptors here all came from a male donor in good health and CMV-seronegative. Both conserved end residues are part of each CDR3. Fields, in order: V gene, D gene, J gene, clone size, CDR3 protein, CDR3 DNA. D genes are given only for firm matches. The size entry is marked missing in some rows and otherwise reads once, few, many or a size class.

TRBV7-9	TRBD1	TRBJ2-6	.	CASSPQGAAGANVLTF	TGTGCCAGCAGCCCCCAGGGGGCAGCTGGGGCCAACGTCCTGACTTTC
TRBV5-6	TRBD2	TRBJ2-5	once	CASSFGASGSSETQYF	TGTGCCAGCAGCTTCGGAGCTAGCGGGAGCTCGGAGACCCAGTACTTC
TRBV28	TRBD2	TRBJ2-1	.	CASRETSGRKNEQFF	TGTGCCAGCAGGGAGACTAGCGGGAGAAAGAATGAGCAGTTCTTC
TRBV5-6	.	TRBJ1-2	.	CASSRGTGIYGYTF	TGTGCCAGCAGCCGTGGGACTGGTATCTATGGCTACACCTTC
TRBV6-1	TRBD1	TRBJ2-5	.	CASSDRVRQGGETQYF	TGTGCCAGCAGTGACCGAGTCCGACAGGGCGGAGAGACCCAGTACTTC
TRBV19	.	TRBJ1-5	.	CASSIPEVNNQPQHF	TGTGCCAGTAGTATTCCGGAGGTGAACAATCAGCCCCAGCATTTT
TRBV4-1	.	TRBJ1-2	few	CASSQPWGHNLFYGYTF	TGCGCCAGCAGCCAGCCTTGGGGGCATAACCTTTTCTATGGCTACACCTTC
TRBV7-8	TRBD1	TRBJ2-2	.	CASSTKDRGRGTGELFF	TGTGCCAGCAGCACTAAGGACAGGGGGCGAGGAACCGGGGAGCTGTTTTTT
TRBV29-1	.	TRBJ2-1	.	CSVNGDNEQFF	TGCAGCGTTAACGGGGACAATGAGCAGTTCTTC
TRBV11-3	TRBD1	TRBJ2-5	.	CASSLTWDSREETQYF	TGTGCCAGCAGCCTCACCTGGGACAGTAGGGAAGAGACCCAGTACTTC
TRBV5-1	.	TRBJ2-5	.	CASRQGETQYF	TGCGCCAGCAGACAGGGAGAGACCCAGTACTTC
TRBV4-3	.	TRBJ2-7	medium-sized	CASSQYPGASATYEQYF	TGCGCCAGCAGCCAATACCCTGGGGCTAGCGCAACCTACGAGCAGTACTTC
TRBV27	TRBD1	TRBJ2-5	.	CASSSGTGRRETQYF	TGTGCCAGCAGTTCCGGGACAGGGCGCCGAGAGACCCAGTACTTC
TRBV7-2	.	TRBJ2-5	.	CASSPPRQANQETQYF	TGTGCCAGCAGCCCCCCCCGACAGGCTAACCAAGAGACCCAGTACTTC
TRBV7-2	.	TRBJ2-2	.	CASSLPSGMGGELFF	TGTGCCAGCAGCTTGCCTTCGGGGATGGGAGGGGAGCTGTTTTTT
TRBV7-9	TRBD1	TRBJ2-1	.	CASSPAQGAWEYNEQFF	TGTGCCAGCAGCCCCGCCCAGGGGGCTTGGGAGTACAATGAGCAGTTCTTC
TRBV19	.	TRBJ1-3	.	CATNHRNSGNTIYF	TGTGCCACCAACCACAGAAACTCTGGAAACACCATATATTTT
TRBV21-1	.	TRBJ2-4	.	CASSTRGGAKNIQYF	TGTGCCAGCAGCACCCGCGGGGGAGCCAAAAACATTCAGTACTTC
TRBV6-1	.	TRBJ1-1	.	CASKIYRDAEAFF	TGTGCCAGCAAAATATACAGGGACGCTGAAGCTTTCTTT
TRBV5-1	TRBD1	TRBJ2-2	.	CASSWGTGAGTGELFF	TGCGCCAGCAGCTGGGGGACAGGGGCCGGCACCGGGGAGCTGTTTTTT
TRBV5-6	.	TRBJ1-5	.	CASSLAGNQPQHF	TGTGCCAGCAGCTTGGCGGGCAATCAGCCCCAGCATTTT
TRBV7-6	TRBD2	TRBJ2-7	.	CASSLGLAGEYEQYF	TGTGCCAGCAGCTTAGGTCTAGCGGGAGAGTACGAGCAGTACTTC
TRBV19	.	TRBJ2-1	.	CASSIDRDLIYNEQFF	TGTGCCAGTAGTATAGATCGGGACTTAATTTACAATGAGCAGTTCTTC
TRBV5-1	TRBD2	TRBJ2-5	.	CASSFLAGLGETQYF	TGCGCCAGCAGCTTTCTAGCGGGTCTGGGAGAGACCCAGTACTTC
TRBV2	TRBD1	TRBJ1-2	.	CASSKGQGGGYGYTF	TGTGCCAGCAGCAAAGGACAGGGGGGCGGCTATGGCTACACCTTC
TRBV7-9	TRBD1	TRBJ2-7	once	CASSLAGTVYEQYF	TGTGCCAGCAGCTTAGCCGGGACAGTTTACGAGCAGTACTTC
TRBV6-6	TRBD1	TRBJ2-1	few	CASSYSKGAYTNEQFF	TGTGCCAGCAGTTACTCGAAGGGGGCCTACACAAATGAGCAGTTCTTC
TRBV7-2	.	TRBJ2-7	.	CASSLLGVGGREQYF	TGTGCCAGCAGCTTACTGGGGGTGGGAGGAAGGGAGCAGTACTTC
TRBV2	TRBD1	TRBJ2-4	.	CASRPPRQGGKNIQYF	TGTGCCAGCAGGCCTCCGCGACAGGGGGGAAAAAACATTCAGTACTTC
TRBV5-3	TRBD2	TRBJ2-1	.	CARSSGLAGTAEQFF	TGTGCCAGAAGCTCCGGACTAGCGGGAACCGCTGAGCAGTTCTTC
TRBV7-7	.	TRBJ2-1	once	CASSKSPSGYNEQFF	TGTGCTAGCAGCAAAAGTCCATCGGGGTACAATGAGCAGTTCTTC
TRBV10-3	TRBD2	TRBJ2-3	.	CAISVGAGRVDTQYF	TGTGCCATCAGTGTCGGAGCGGGAAGGGTAGATACGCAGTATTTT
TRBV4-1	TRBD2	TRBJ2-7	once	CASSQLSGTSGSSYEQYF	TGCGCCAGCAGCCAACTATCCGGGACTAGCGGGAGCTCCTACGAGCAGTACTTC